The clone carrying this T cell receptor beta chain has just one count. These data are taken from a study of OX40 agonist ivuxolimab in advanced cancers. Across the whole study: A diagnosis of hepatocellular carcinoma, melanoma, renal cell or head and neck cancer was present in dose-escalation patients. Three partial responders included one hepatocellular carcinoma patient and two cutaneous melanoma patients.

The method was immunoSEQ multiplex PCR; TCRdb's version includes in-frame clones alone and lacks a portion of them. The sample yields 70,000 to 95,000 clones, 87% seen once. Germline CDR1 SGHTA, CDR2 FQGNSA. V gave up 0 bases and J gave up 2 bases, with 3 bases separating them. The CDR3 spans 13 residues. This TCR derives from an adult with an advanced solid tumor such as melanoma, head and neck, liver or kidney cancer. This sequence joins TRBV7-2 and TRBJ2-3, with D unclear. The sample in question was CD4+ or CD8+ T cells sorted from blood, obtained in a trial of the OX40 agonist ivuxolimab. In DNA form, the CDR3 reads TGTGCCAGCAGCTTAGCTAACACAGATACGCAGTATTTT. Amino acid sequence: CASSLANTDTQYF.